What follows are 7 T cell receptor beta chains derived from one specimen sequenced in a study of T-cell memory formation after mild COVID-19. From the 5' RACE reads, TCRdb called clonotypes with MiXCR, one entry per CDR3 protein. The table shows around 200,000 distinct CDR3 sequences, with over 20% occurring only once. Material: PBMCs or a T cell subset sorted from them (not recorded which). The receptors were sampled from an adult woman who had mild COVID-19 (a few samples of this study predate the infection). Cell type and time point are not known.

This clonotype was counted a few times. CDR3: CATWGAPLYGANVLTF. The CDR3 region has the DNA TGTGCCACCTGGGGGGCCCCACTCTATGGGGCCAACGTCCTGACTTTC. V usage is TRBV6-6 and J usage is TRBJ2-6; D might be TRBD1 or TRBD2, each matching 6 bases. The CDR3 has 16 residues. The V end lost 10 bases, the J end lost 3 bases, and 19 bases lay between the germline ends. The germline CDR1 and CDR2 sequences are MNHNY and SVGAGI (reference sequence).

Ten or more counts support this clonotype. The chain has TRBV20-1 and TRBJ1-5; no clear D. Germline loops: CDR1 DFQATT, CDR2 SNEGSKA (reference sequence). The CDR3 has 14 amino acids. V lost 1 base and J lost 1, with 8 bases in between. The DNA for the CDR3 is TGCAGTGCTAGAGTGGTTGGGAGCAATCAGCCCCAGCATTTT. It is translated as CSARVVGSNQPQHF.

This clonotype was found a few times. V and J are TRBV27 and TRBJ1-2; D not resolved. The V and J ends lost 6 bases and 0 bases respectively, with 14 bases between them. Germline V CDR1 and CDR2: MNHEY, SMNVEV (reference sequence). This CDR3 contains 15 residues. In DNA, the CDR3 is TGTGCCAGCAGCCAGAACCATCCTGCTAACTATGGCTACACCTTC. Translation: CASSQNHPANYGYTF.

This clonotype was observed a handful of times. The chain combines TRBV7-9 with TRBJ1-2, with 9 bases fitting TRBD1. Germline assignment: CDR1 SEHNR and CDR2 FQNEAQ (reference sequence). The CDR3 consists of 15 residues. The J segment lost 6 bases and the V segment lost 5 bases, leaving 10 bases of the junction unmatched. In DNA form, the CDR3 reads TGTGCCAGCAGCACTCCAAGGACAGGGGATGATGGCTACACCTTC. It yields the protein CASSTPRTGDDGYTF.

In this sample, this clonotype turned up a few times. The rearrangement uses TRBV9 and TRBJ2-7, with D uncertain. V was pared by 0 bases and J by 5 bases, with 6 bases between. Germline V CDR1 and CDR2: SGDLS, YYNGEE. CDR3 length equals 12 residues. CDR3 sequence reads: CASSVVGHEQYF. The CDR3 bases are TGTGCCAGCAGCGTAGTGGGCCACGAGCAGTACTTC.

The chain combines TRBV15 with TRBJ2-7; D is possibly TRBD2 (7 bases). The CDR3 consists of 13 residues. Germline CDR1 and CDR2: LNHNV and YYDKDF (reference sequence). Trimming stripped 0 bases from V and 6 bases from J, with 9 bases between. The CDR3 nucleotides read TGTGCCACCAGCAGAGATCGGGGGGCCGAGCAGTACTTC. Protein: CATSRDRGAEQYF.

The chain recombines TRBV27 with TRBJ1-2; D is uncertain. Germline CDR1 reads MNHEY; CDR2 reads SMNVEV (reference sequence). Trimming shortened V by 3 bases and J by 4 bases, and 9 bases separated the two germline ends. This CDR3 has 13 residues. The CDR3, as DNA: TGTGCCAGCAGTTTTGCCCCTTTCTATGGCTACACCTTC. Translating it yields CASSFAPFYGYTF.